Listed below are T cell receptor beta chains from one sample, sequenced in a study of blood T cell repertoires in COVID-19. The repertoire was sequenced with immunoSEQ multiplex PCR; TCRdb's copy has only in-frame clones and lacks some. The sample shows 250,000 to 350,000 clones, approximately 85% of them seen only once. The sequenced sample was peripheral blood. The receptors originated from a human donor with COVID-19, enrolled during active disease. The donor label of this sample is uncertain. CDR3s include the opening cysteine and the closing phenylalanine or tryptophan. A D gene is named only where the DNA matches it firmly. Clone sizes are given selectively: once, few, many, or a class where the clone is expanded.

v_gene	d_gene	abundance	j_gene	CDR3nt	CDR3aa
TRBV5-1	NA	NA	TRBJ1-4	TGCGCCAGCAGCTTGGCAGTTATTAATGAAAAACTGTTTTTT	CASSLAVINEKLFF
TRBV27	NA	NA	TRBJ2-1	TGTGCCAGCAGTCCGGGAGTCGGGGCGACCTACAATGAGCAGTTCTTC	CASSPGVGATYNEQFF
TRBV5-1	NA	NA	TRBJ2-7	TGCGCCAGCAGCTTGGGCCCCAATGACAGCTACGAGCAGTACTTC	CASSLGPNDSYEQYF
TRBV6-5	NA	NA	TRBJ1-2	TGTGCCAGCAGTTTGACGGGCTATGGCTACACCTTC	CASSLTGYGYTF
TRBV7-2	TRBD2	many	TRBJ2-1	TGTGCCAGCAGCTTAGTCGTAATCGGGACTAGCGCCCCGAACAATGAGCAGTTCTTC	CASSLVVIGTSAPNNEQFF
TRBV28	NA	NA	TRBJ1-1	TGTGCCAGCAGTTTGGAGGGACTCATGAACACTGAAGCTTTCTTT	CASSLEGLMNTEAFF
TRBV29-1	TRBD1	NA	TRBJ1-2	TGCAGCGTTGAAACACCGGGACAGGGTCGCTATGGCTACACCTTC	CSVETPGQGRYGYTF
TRBV28	NA	NA	TRBJ1-2	TGTGCCAGCAGCGAAGAAGGGGTGGGCTACACCTTC	CASSEEGVGYTF
TRBV28	TRBD1	NA	TRBJ2-7	TGTGCCAGCACCTCGACCGGGACAGGGTTGTACGAGCAGTACTTC	CASTSTGTGLYEQYF
TRBV11-2	TRBD2	NA	TRBJ2-5	TGTGCCAGCAGCCGAATACTAGCGGGCGGAGAGACCCAGTACTTC	CASSRILAGGETQYF
TRBV9	TRBD1	NA	TRBJ1-4	TGTGCCAGCAGCCCTAGCGGGCGGGACAGGGCCGTGGCTAATGAAAAACTGTTTTTT	CASSPSGRDRAVANEKLFF
TRBV7-2	TRBD2	NA	TRBJ2-1	TGTGCCAGCAGCCCTGCGGCCGGGAGGAATGAGCAGTTCTTC	CASSPAAGRNEQFF
TRBV7-2	TRBD1	NA	TRBJ1-6	TGTGCCAGCAGCAACCGACGACAGGGCCGCAATTCACCCCTCCACTTT	CASSNRRQGRNSPLHF
TRBV2	TRBD2	NA	TRBJ2-2	TGTGCCAGCAGTGCAATCAGGACTAGCGGGTTTGCGAACACCGGGGAGCTGTTTTTT	CASSAIRTSGFANTGELFF
TRBV5-1	NA	NA	TRBJ1-1	TGCGCCAGCAGCGCGCTGACAGGAGCCAACACTGAAGCTTTCTTT	CASSALTGANTEAFF
TRBV2	TRBD2	NA	TRBJ2-5	TGTGCCAGCAGTGGGAAATGGACTAGCGGGGGAGAGACCCAGTACTTC	CASSGKWTSGGETQYF
TRBV24-1	NA	NA	TRBJ2-2	TGTGCCACCAGTGATTCTCAGGGGTTCCACACCGGGGAGCTGTTTTTT	CATSDSQGFHTGELFF
TRBV5-1	TRBD1	NA	TRBJ2-7	TGCGCCAGCAAACTTGGACAGGGCACCCACTACGAGCAGTACTTC	CASKLGQGTHYEQYF
TRBV6-5	TRBD1	NA	TRBJ1-1	TGTGCCAGCAGGGGGACAGGGATCCCTGAAGCTTTCTTT	CASRGTGIPEAFF
TRBV5-1	TRBD1	once	TRBJ1-2	TGCGCCAGCAGCTTGGCCGGGACAGGGAGTGGCTACACCTTC	CASSLAGTGSGYTF
TRBV2	NA	once	TRBJ1-2	TGTGCCAGCAGTGAAGCGGGGGGTTCCATTCTGAGCGGCTACACCTTC	CASSEAGGSILSGYTF
TRBV30	TRBD1	NA	TRBJ1-2	TGTGCCTGGAGTCCCAGAGGGACAGTGGGTGGCTACACCTTC	CAWSPRGTVGGYTF
TRBV11-3	NA	NA	TRBJ1-3	TGTGCCAGCAGCCATTCTGGAAACACCATATATTTT	CASSHSGNTIYF
TRBV11-2	TRBD2	once	TRBJ2-1	TGTGCCAGCAGCTTAGCGGGCCTAGCGGGAGGGCCTGAGTTCTTC	CASSLAGLAGGPEFF
TRBV19	NA	NA	TRBJ2-1	TGTGCCAGTAGCCCTCGCCAATCGGACAATGAGCAGTTCTTC	CASSPRQSDNEQFF
TRBV14	TRBD2	NA	TRBJ2-7	TGTGCCAGCAGCTCCAATGAGGGGAGGGGCTACGAGCAGTACTTC	CASSSNEGRGYEQYF
TRBV11-2	TRBD2	NA	TRBJ2-1	TGTGCCAGCAGCACCGTGGGACTAGCGGGAGCCAATGAGCAGTTCTTC	CASSTVGLAGANEQFF
TRBV3-1/TRBV3-2	NA	NA	TRBJ1-2	TGTGCCAGCAGCCAAGATCCCGCCCCGGCCCTAGCTTTCAGCTATGGCTACACCTTC	CASSQDPAPALAFSYGYTF
TRBV18	NA	once	TRBJ1-6	TGTGCCAGCTCACCAAGGGGCAGGCGAGATTCACCCCTCCACTTT	CASSPRGRRDSPLHF
TRBV6-5	NA	NA	TRBJ1-6	TGTGCCAGCAGTTACGAGGGTAGTGGAGATTCACCCCTCCACTTT	CASSYEGSGDSPLHF